Listed here are 3 T cell receptor beta chains from one sample, sequenced in a study of blood T cell repertoires in COVID-19. This table comes from immunoSEQ multiplex PCR, and its TCRdb copy is limited to in-frame clones, with some not included. The sample includes 130,000 to 150,000 clones, 87% seen only once; the top ten take approximately 3.8%. The sequenced material came from PBMCs or T cells enriched from blood (not recorded which). Receptors originate from a woman in her thirties or forties who had been exposed to COVID-19.

The V call is TRBV12-5, the J call TRBJ2-7, with a weak D call TRBD1 (6 bases). Trimming stripped 3 bases from V and 1 base from J, with 13 bases between. Germline CDR1 is LGHNT and CDR2 is FRNRAP. This CDR3 comprises 15 residues. CDR3 residues: CASGLGGQGSYEQYF. CDR3 sequence (DNA): TGTGCTAGTGGTTTAGGGGGACAAGGGTCCTACGAGCAGTACTTC.

V and J are TRBV4-1 and TRBJ2-7; 9 bases agree with TRBD2. The CDR3 sequence is 17 residues long. V gave up 2 bases and J gave up 7 bases; unmatched junction bases: 15. CDR1 and CDR2 from the germline V gene are MGHRA and YSYEKL. DNA of the CDR3: TGCGCCAGCAGCCAATTGCCCTCAGCGGAACTAGCGGGTGAGCAGTACTTC. Its protein is CASSQLPSAELAGEQYF.

The chain links TRBV5-1 to TRBJ2-1; 13 bases agree with TRBD2. Germline V gene lookup returns CDR1 SGHRS and CDR2 YFSETQ. This CDR3 is built from 15 residues. V was clipped by 3 bases and J by 5 bases; unmatched bases: 2. This chain's CDR3 is CASSWGLAGNNEQFF. The DNA of the CDR3 is TGCGCCAGCAGCTGGGGACTAGCGGGAAACAATGAGCAGTTCTTC.